This T cell receptor beta chain was recorded in a study of CD8 T cells in Susac syndrome. The authors sequenced TCR beta from blood CD8+ and CD4+ T cells. Bulk CD8+ and CD4+ cells came from magnetic negative isolation; CD8+ TEMRA by FACS. The RNA input was roughly 0.45 to 1 ug, and it was reverse transcribed with random hexamers. Coverage of TCR beta CDR3 amplification by immunoSEQ multiplex PCR extended to 54 Vbeta and 13 Jbeta. TCRdb re-analysed the immunoSEQ multiplex PCR reads in MiXCR, keeping a single row per CDR3 protein. The sample records approximately 180,000 distinct CDR3 sequences, approximately 95% being singletons. V lost 3 bases and J lost 3; bases outside the gene matches: 1. CDR1 is SGHRS and CDR2 is YFSETQ in the germline V gene. CDR3 length: 15 amino acids.

V usage is TRBV5-1 and J usage is TRBJ2-5, with TRBD2 matching over 14 bases. This sequence originates from a human donor with multiple sclerosis. Material for sequencing was CD4+ T cells from PBMCs. CDR3 protein: CASSSTSGGEETQYF. DNA of the CDR3: TGCGCCAGCAGCTCGACTAGCGGGGGGGAAGAGACCCAGTACTTC. The full variable domain, its missing parts supplied by reference TRBV5-1 and TRBJ2-5, is KAGVTQTPRYLIKTRGQQVTLSCSPISGHRSVSWYQQTPGQGLQFLFEYFSETQRNKGNFPGRFSGRQFSNSRSEMNVSTLELGDSALYLCASSSTSGGEETQYFGPGTRLLVL.